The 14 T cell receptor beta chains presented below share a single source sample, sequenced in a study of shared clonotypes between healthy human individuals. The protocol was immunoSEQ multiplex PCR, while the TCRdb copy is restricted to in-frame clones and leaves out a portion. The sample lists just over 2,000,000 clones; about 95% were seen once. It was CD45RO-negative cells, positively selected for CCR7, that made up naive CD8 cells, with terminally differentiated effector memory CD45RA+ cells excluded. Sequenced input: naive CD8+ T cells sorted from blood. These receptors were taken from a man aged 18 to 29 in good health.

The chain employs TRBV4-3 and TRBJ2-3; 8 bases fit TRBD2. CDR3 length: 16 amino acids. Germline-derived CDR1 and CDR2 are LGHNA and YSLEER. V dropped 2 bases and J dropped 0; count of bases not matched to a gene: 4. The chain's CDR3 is CASSQFPSGSTDTQYF. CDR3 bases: TGCGCCAGCAGCCAATTCCCTAGCGGGAGCACAGATACGCAGTATTTT.

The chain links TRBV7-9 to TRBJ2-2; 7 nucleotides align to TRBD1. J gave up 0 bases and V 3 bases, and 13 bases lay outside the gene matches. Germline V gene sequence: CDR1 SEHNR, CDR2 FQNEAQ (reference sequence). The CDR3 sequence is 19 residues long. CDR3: CASSFPPFRQGSNTGELFF. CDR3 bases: TGTGCCAGCAGCTTTCCCCCCTTTCGACAGGGATCGAACACCGGGGAGCTGTTTTTT. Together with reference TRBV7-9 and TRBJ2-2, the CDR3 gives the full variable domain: DTGVSQNPRHKITKRGQNVTFRCDPISEHNRLYWYRQTLGQGPEFLTYFQNEAQLEKSRLLSDRFSAERPKGSFSTLEIQRTEQGDSAMYLCASSFPPFRQGSNTGELFFGEGSRLTVL.

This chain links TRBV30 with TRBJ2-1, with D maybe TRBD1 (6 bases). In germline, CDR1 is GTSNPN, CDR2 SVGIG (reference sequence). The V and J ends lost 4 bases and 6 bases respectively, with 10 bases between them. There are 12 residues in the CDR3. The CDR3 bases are TGTGCCTGGAAGGAAGGGGGCAATGAGCAGTTCTTC. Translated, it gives CAWKEGGNEQFF.

The CDR3 sequence: CASSTSIAGGLETQYF. In nucleotides, the CDR3 is TGTGCCAGCAGTACCTCGATAGCGGGAGGGCTGGAGACCCAGTACTTC. The chain links TRBV27 to TRBJ2-5; TRBD2 agrees at 11 bases. This CDR3 is 16 amino acids long. CDR1 is MNHEY and CDR2 is SMNVEV in the germline V gene (reference sequence). J lost 5 bases, V lost 5 bases, and 10 bases had no gene match.

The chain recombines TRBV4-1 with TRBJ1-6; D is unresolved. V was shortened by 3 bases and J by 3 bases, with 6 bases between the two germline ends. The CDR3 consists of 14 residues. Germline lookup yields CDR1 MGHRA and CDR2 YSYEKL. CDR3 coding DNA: TGCGCCAGCAGCCATGACAACTATAATTCACCCCTCCACTTT. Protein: CASSHDNYNSPLHF.

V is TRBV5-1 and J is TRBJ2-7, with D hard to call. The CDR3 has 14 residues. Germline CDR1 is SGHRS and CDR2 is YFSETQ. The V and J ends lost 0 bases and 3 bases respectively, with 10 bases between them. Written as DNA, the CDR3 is TGCGCCAGCAGCTTGGGGCGGTTAGGCTACGAGCAGTACTTC. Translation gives CASSLGRLGYEQYF.

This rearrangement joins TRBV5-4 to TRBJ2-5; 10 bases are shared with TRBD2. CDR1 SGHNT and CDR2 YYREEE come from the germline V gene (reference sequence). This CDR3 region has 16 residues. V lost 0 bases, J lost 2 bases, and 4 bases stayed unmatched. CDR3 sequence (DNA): TGTGCCAGCAGCTTGGTTACAGCGGGAGGGCAAGAGACCCAGTACTTC. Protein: CASSLVTAGGQETQYF.

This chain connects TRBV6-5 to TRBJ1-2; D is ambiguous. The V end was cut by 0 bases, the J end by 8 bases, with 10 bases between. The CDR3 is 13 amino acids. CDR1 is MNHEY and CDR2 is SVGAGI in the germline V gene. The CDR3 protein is CASSYSRVGGYTF. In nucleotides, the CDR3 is TGTGCCAGCAGTTACTCGAGGGTAGGGGGCTACACCTTC.

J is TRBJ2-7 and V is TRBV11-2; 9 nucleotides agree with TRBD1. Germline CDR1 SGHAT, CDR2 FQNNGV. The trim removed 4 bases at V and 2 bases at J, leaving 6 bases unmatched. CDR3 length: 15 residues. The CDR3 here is CASSSPGTGTYEQYF. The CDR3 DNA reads TGTGCCAGCAGCTCACCCGGGACAGGGACCTACGAGCAGTACTTC. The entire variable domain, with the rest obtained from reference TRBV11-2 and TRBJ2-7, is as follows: EAGVAQSPRYKIIEKRQSVAFWCNPISGHATLYWYQQILGQGPKLLIQFQNNGVVDDSQLPKDRFSAERLKGVDSTLKIQPAKLEDSAVYLCASSSPGTGTYEQYFGPGTRLTVT.

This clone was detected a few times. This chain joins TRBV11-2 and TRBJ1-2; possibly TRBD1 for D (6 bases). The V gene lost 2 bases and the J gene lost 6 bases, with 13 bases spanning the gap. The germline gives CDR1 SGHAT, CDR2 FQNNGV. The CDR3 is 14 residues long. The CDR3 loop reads CASSLSTGADGYTF. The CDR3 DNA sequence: TGTGCCAGCAGCTTATCAACGGGGGCGGATGGCTACACCTTC. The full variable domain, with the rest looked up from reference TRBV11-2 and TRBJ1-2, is EAGVAQSPRYKIIEKRQSVAFWCNPISGHATLYWYQQILGQGPKLLIQFQNNGVVDDSQLPKDRFSAERLKGVDSTLKIQPAKLEDSAVYLCASSLSTGADGYTFGSGTRLTVV.

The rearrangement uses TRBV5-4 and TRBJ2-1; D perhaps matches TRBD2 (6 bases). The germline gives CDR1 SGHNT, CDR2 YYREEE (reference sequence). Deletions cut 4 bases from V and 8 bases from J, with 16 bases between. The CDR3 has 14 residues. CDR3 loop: CASSTRGGADEQFF. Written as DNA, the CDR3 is TGTGCCAGCAGCACTCGTGGAGGGGCCGATGAGCAGTTCTTC. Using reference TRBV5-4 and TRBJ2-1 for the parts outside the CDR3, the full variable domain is ETGVTQSPTHLIKTRGQQVTLRCSSQSGHNTVSWYQQALGQGPQFIFQYYREEENGRGNFPPRFSGLQFPNYSSELNVNALELDDSALYLCASSTRGGADEQFFGPGTRLTVL.

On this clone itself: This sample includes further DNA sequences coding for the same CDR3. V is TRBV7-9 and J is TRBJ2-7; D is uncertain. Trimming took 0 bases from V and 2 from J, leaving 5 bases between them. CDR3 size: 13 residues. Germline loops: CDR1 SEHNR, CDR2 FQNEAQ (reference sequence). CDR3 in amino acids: CASSLATAYEQYF. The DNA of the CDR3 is TGTGCCAGCAGCTTAGCGACCGCCTACGAGCAGTACTTC.

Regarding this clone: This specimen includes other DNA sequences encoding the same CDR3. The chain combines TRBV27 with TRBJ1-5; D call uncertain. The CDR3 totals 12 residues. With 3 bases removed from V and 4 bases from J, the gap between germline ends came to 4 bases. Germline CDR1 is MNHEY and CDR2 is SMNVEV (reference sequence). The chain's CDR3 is CASSFSNQPQHF. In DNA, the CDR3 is TGTGCCAGCAGTTTCAGTAATCAGCCCCAGCATTTT.

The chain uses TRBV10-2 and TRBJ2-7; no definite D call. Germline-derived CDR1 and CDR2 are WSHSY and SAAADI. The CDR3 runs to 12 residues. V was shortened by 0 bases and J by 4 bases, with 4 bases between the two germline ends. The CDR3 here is CASSESKYEQYF. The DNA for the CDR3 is TGCGCCAGCAGTGAGTCGAAGTACGAGCAGTACTTC.